Listed below are T cell receptor beta chains from one sample, sequenced in a study of blood T cell repertoires in COVID-19. Using immunoSEQ multiplex PCR, the repertoire was profiled, and TCRdb retains in-frame clones only, with some absent. The table includes 40,000 to 65,000 clones, 70% to 90% detected once. Material: peripheral blood. These receptors originate from a man older than 75 with acute or convalescent COVID-19. The CDR3 runs from the conserved cysteine through the conserved F or W. A D gene is named only where the DNA matches it firmly. Part of the rows lack a size; the others show once, few, many or a class for expanded clones.

J gene,D gene,V gene,clone size,CDR3 DNA,CDR3 protein
TRBJ2-7,-,TRBV12-2,-,TGTGCAAGTCGCCTGGGACAGGTCAGCTCCTACGAGCAGTACTTC,CASRLGQVSSYEQYF
TRBJ2-3,TRBD2,TRBV30,-,TGTGCCTGGAGTGTAACTAGCGGGTCCCCTACGCAGTATTTT,CAWSVTSGSPTQYF
TRBJ1-2,TRBD1,TRBV27,-,TGTGCCAGCAGGCCCCCGGGACAGGGGGGGGATGGCTACACCTTC,CASRPPGQGGDGYTF
TRBJ1-5,-,TRBV7-8,-,TGTGCCAGCAGCTTAGCAACCTTAACAGGGAAGAATCAGCCCCAGCATTTT,CASSLATLTGKNQPQHF
TRBJ1-1,TRBD1,TRBV4-2,-,TGTGCCAGCAGCTCGAATAGGGGGCTCACTGAAGCTTTCTTT,CASSSNRGLTEAFF
TRBJ2-7,-,TRBV9,-,TGTGCCAGCAGCGTAACACTAGGGAACGAGCAGTACTTC,CASSVTLGNEQYF
TRBJ1-5,-,TRBV7-2,-,TGTGCCAGCAGGTTACAGGCGATTGGCAATCAGCCCCAGCATTTT,CASRLQAIGNQPQHF
TRBJ2-6,TRBD1,TRBV11-3,-,TGTGCCAGCAGCCGGGGACAGGTATCTGGGGCCAACGTCCTGACTTTC,CASSRGQVSGANVLTF
TRBJ1-1,-,TRBV6-2/TRBV6-3,-,TGTGCCAGCAGTTACCCGGGGATCACTGAAGCTTTCTTT,CASSYPGITEAFF
TRBJ2-2,-,TRBV5-8,-,TGTGCCAGCAGCTTGACGACAGGCCCGAACACCGGGGAGCTGTTTTTT,CASSLTTGPNTGELFF
TRBJ1-2,-,TRBV6-5,-,TGTGCCAGCAGCCCGGACAGACTCGGCTACACCTTC,CASSPDRLGYTF
TRBJ1-2,TRBD1,TRBV7-2,-,TGTGCCAGCAGCTTAGACAACAGGGGGCATAATGGCTACACCTTC,CASSLDNRGHNGYTF
TRBJ2-5,TRBD2,TRBV7-2,-,TGTGCCAGCAGCCCTGCGGGGGGGCCTCGAGAGACCCAGTACTTC,CASSPAGGPRETQYF
TRBJ2-7,TRBD1,TRBV6-5,-,TGTGCCAGCTCCAGGGGGCAGAACGAGCAGTACTTC,CASSRGQNEQYF
TRBJ2-2,TRBD1,TRBV5-1,-,TGCGCCAGCAGCTTGGTGACAGGGGGATCCGGGGAGCTGTTTTTT,CASSLVTGGSGELFF
TRBJ2-2,TRBD2,TRBV19,-,TGTGCCAGTAAGGGGACTAGGGACGCCGGGGAGCTGTTTTTT,CASKGTRDAGELFF
TRBJ2-5,TRBD1,TRBV6-2/TRBV6-3,-,TGTGCCAGCAGCCCCCGGGACAGCATCGGGGAGACCCAGTACTTC,CASSPRDSIGETQYF
TRBJ2-1,-,TRBV7-9,-,TGTGCCAGCAGCTTAGGAATATTCAGCTCCTACAATGAGCAGTTCTTC,CASSLGIFSSYNEQFF
TRBJ1-3,-,TRBV12-3/TRBV12-4,-,TGTGCCAGCAGCCCGGGAAGGGGAAACACCATATATTTT,CASSPGRGNTIYF
TRBJ1-6,-,TRBV3-1/TRBV3-2,-,TGTGCCAGCAGCCAAGGGATGATCCGACACACACTTCATTCACCCCTCCACTTT,CASSQGMIRHTLHSPLHF
TRBJ2-3,TRBD2,TRBV5-1,-,TGCGCCAGCAGCTGGAAAACTACTAGCGGGGGGGCTCGGAGGAATACGCAGTATTTT,CASSWKTTSGGARRNTQYF
TRBJ1-3,-,TRBV5-1,-,TGCGCCAGCAGCCCGACAGGCTGGACTGGAAACACCATATATTTT,CASSPTGWTGNTIYF
TRBJ1-5,TRBD1,TRBV7-2,-,TGTGCCAGCAGCTTAGTCGGACAGGGGTGGGAAGGTCAGCCCCAGCATTTT,CASSLVGQGWEGQPQHF
TRBJ1-5,TRBD1,TRBV6-2/TRBV6-3,-,TGTGCCAGCAGTTGGTCAGGGGGCCGGGGCAATCAGCCCCAGCATTTT,CASSWSGGRGNQPQHF
TRBJ2-2,TRBD1,TRBV10-3,-,TGTGCCATCAGGATGGACAGGGCCGGGGAGCTGTTTTTT,CAIRMDRAGELFF
TRBJ2-7,TRBD1,TRBV10-3,-,TGTGCCATCAGTGGAGGGGACAGGGCCTACGAGCAGTACTTC,CAISGGDRAYEQYF
TRBJ1-6,TRBD1,TRBV6-5,-,TGTGCCAGCAGGGGATGGACAGGGGATAATTCACCCCTCCACTTT,CASRGWTGDNSPLHF
TRBJ2-6,-,TRBV7-8,once,TGTGCCAGCAGCTTAAGGAGTGGCGGGGATCACTCTGGGGCCAACGTCCTGACTTTC,CASSLRSGGDHSGANVLTF
TRBJ1-1,TRBD1,TRBV4-3,-,TGCGCCAGCAGACGCTCAGGGGGCCCTGAAGCTTTCTTT,CASRRSGGPEAFF
TRBJ1-6,-,TRBV5-4,-,TGTGCCAGCTCGGGGGAATTGAATTCACCCCTCCACTTT,CASSGELNSPLHF
TRBJ2-2,-,TRBV6-5,-,TGTGCCAGCAGGCAGGGCCCCGGGGAGCTGTTTTTT,CASRQGPGELFF
TRBJ2-2,-,TRBV12-5,-,TGTGCTAGTGGTTTGGATCAGACCGGGGAGCTGTTTTTT,CASGLDQTGELFF
TRBJ1-6,-,TRBV5-8,-,TGTGCCAGCAGATTGGAGGCATTCTCTAGAGGGAGAAATTCACCCCTCCACTTT,CASRLEAFSRGRNSPLHF
TRBJ2-7,-,TRBV30,-,TGTGCCTGGGGTAGAACGGACGAGCAGTACTTC,CAWGRTDEQYF
TRBJ1-3,-,TRBV4-1,-,TGCGCCAGCAGCCAAGACTGGACAGTACTTGGAAACACCATATATTTT,CASSQDWTVLGNTIYF
TRBJ2-3,-,TRBV27,once,TGTGCCAGCAGTCCTAACAGGGCGCTCACAGATACGCAGTATTTT,CASSPNRALTDTQYF
TRBJ1-6,-,TRBV5-8,-,TGTGCCAGCAGCGGTGGTGGGACACGGAGCTCCTATAATTCACCCCTCCACTTT,CASSGGGTRSSYNSPLHF
TRBJ1-3,-,TRBV11-2,-,TGTGCCAGCAGAGCGGGACTATCTCCTCTTGGAAACACCATATATTTT,CASRAGLSPLGNTIYF
TRBJ2-3,-,TRBV25-1,-,TGTGCCAGCAGTGACAGACAGGTCCGCACAGATACGCAGTATTTT,CASSDRQVRTDTQYF
TRBJ1-2,-,TRBV19,-,TGTGCCAGCAGGAGACAGGACAATAACTATGGCTACACCTTC,CASRRQDNNYGYTF